The text below deals with one T cell receptor (beta chain). The sample comes from a study of blood T cell repertoires in COVID-19. Study information: Acute and convalescent COVID-19 specimens originated in the United States, Italy and Spain. Sources were T cells, B-cell-depleted T cells, or PBMCs; the material itself was cDNA or gDNA.

In germline, CDR1 is SGDLS, CDR2 YYNGEE. Trimming took 4 bases from V and 1 from J, leaving 11 bases between them. This CDR3 has 14 amino acids. As processed by the authors: The assay estimated nucleated cells by amplifying reference gene primers. Here immunoSEQ multiplex PCR was the method, and the copy in TCRdb shows in-frame clones only, minus some. D and trimming come from the DNA, and the V and J calls and clone size come from that table. There are roughly 70,000 clones in the sample; around 86% occur only once, and 29% lies in the top ten. The receptor comes from a woman over 75 with active or convalescent COVID-19. Sequenced sample: peripheral blood. The chain joins TRBV9 to TRBJ2-5; possible D gene TRBD1, 7 bases. The CDR3 loop is CASSTGDSQETQYF. The DNA for the CDR3 is TGTGCCAGCAGCACGGGGGACAGCCAAGAGACCCAGTACTTC.